This T cell receptor (beta chain) was profiled in a study of human T cells and chemical hapten exposure (dated by TCRdb to the early 2020s). With regard to the full study: For sensitization, 2% DPC in acetone was applied to a roughly 2 cm by roughly 2 cm area of upper inner arm skin. About 30 alopecia patients provided blood for TCR sequencing at one to four time points (pre-sensitization, 2, 6 and 24 weeks). The patient cohort, mostly female, included alopecia areata with under or over 50% scalp involvement, alopecia totalis and alopecia universalis. Libraries were pooled for sequencing, and per-sample TCR yields varied mainly because of small differences in library volumes within the pool. Patient blood was sampled pre-sensitization (week 0) and at 2, 6 and about 24 weeks after DPC sensitization. Throughout the study period of about 22 weeks, patients also received therapeutic DPC doses to the scalp every week. Patch testing was done on the upper back using Finn chambers containing 0.01% DPC, and results were scored after 6 days according to International Contact Dermatitis Research Group standards. This study followed changes in the peripheral blood TCR repertoire in vivo during primary and secondary sensitization of alopecia patients to the hapten diphenylcyclopropenone (DPC). Results the study describes overall, beyond this receptor: All patients had alopecia, a presumed autoimmune disease, so their immune response might differ from that of healthy individuals. The number of PT1 expanded TCRs positively correlated with patch test score, significant at thresholds 8, 16 and 32 but not 4. DPC sensitization did not change the number of TCRs with a frequency above 1 in 1000, and there was no evidence of changes in global repertoire structure. Expanded TCRs formed significantly more large CDR3 similarity clusters than pre-sensitization or healthy control sets, consistent with antigen-driven responses. Repeated subsampling changed both the strength of the expansion versus patch-test correlation and the threshold at which that correlation became significant.

Receptor amplification or capture employed RACE. The sequencer listed for this sample is NextSeq 500. During library preparation, unique molecular identifiers were attached to individual cDNA molecules so that TCRs could be counted in a quantitative, reproducible way. Both TCR alpha and TCR beta chains were sequenced from each blood RNA sample. The source study handled its data this way. The median number of TCRs per sample was 90,000 to 100,000, ranging from 23,224 to 690,600. The Decombinator software suite was used to annotate the V, J and CDR3 of the TCR reads. Every sample was subsampled to the same number of TCRs (28,000) for the PS versus PT1 abundance plots. TCRs were defined as expanded if absent before sensitization and observed at least eight times at the 2-week time point. The public reads were reanalyzed by TCRdb: fastp trimming at Q25, MiXCR alignment, in-frame beta chains only. CDR3 protein sequences are deduplicated, and each keeps its most common genes and DNA. The authors' filters were not applied to this entry. Present in this sample are approximately 85,000 distinct CDR3 sequences, 9.5% to 13% of which were seen just once. 2.5% of the sample goes to the ten largest clones.

The table lists this clonotype with a few counts. Its recognized antigen is unknown. No base-level quality is on record; no much larger clone is a single base apart. What the time point label conveys for this sample: patch test 2, 6 weeks after DPC sensitization. Read against the paper, the sample's treatment or condition label means: therapeutic diphenylcyclopropenone sensitization with weekly scalp DPC. Blood at each patch-test visit was drawn before the patch test was applied. Eligible patients were aged 18 to 70, diagnosed with alopecia, deemed suitable for DPC therapy, and excluded if pregnant. Total RNA was isolated from unfractionated whole blood collected in Tempus Blood RNA tubes. The CDR3, cysteine through phenylalanine, is 13 amino acids long. Just the 39-base CDR3 DNA is kept, in frame starting at base 1. Trimming at the junction amounts to 6 bases on V and 2 bases on J, and the germline ends lie 10 bases apart. As encoded in the germline V gene, CDR1 is MNHEY while CDR2 is SVGEGT.

The chain is assembled from TRBV6-2 or TRBV6-3 and TRBJ1-1, and possibly TRBD1, on 6 matching bases. The TCR sequence derives from a woman in her twenties or thirties with alopecia areata. Some clones in this sample may be carry-over from other donors' samples. Sequencing was performed on whole blood, taken in connection with sensitization to the hapten diphenylcyclopropenone (DPC). CDR3 sequence: CASRGQFNTEAFF. The DNA reads as follows: TGTGCCAGCAGGGGACAATTTAACACTGAAGCTTTCTTT.